Sequencing of this T cell receptor beta chain was carried out in a study of blood T cell repertoires in COVID-19. Study-level information: PBMCs, B-cell-depleted T cells, or T cells provided the cDNA or gDNA that made up the material.

This CDR3 comprises 14 residues. V lost 8 bases and J lost 4, with 14 bases in between. The germline V gene encodes CDR1 SNHLY and CDR2 FYNNEI. Sequencing used immunoSEQ multiplex PCR; TCRdb keeps in-frame clones, though not all of them. This sample has fewer than 250,000 clones; 84% occur once, and the top ten carry roughly 7.6%. Sequencing input: peripheral blood. The origin of this receptor is a woman in her 50s with active or convalescent COVID-19. The V gene is TRBV2, the J gene TRBJ1-4; D unresolved. Written as DNA, the CDR3 is TGTGCCAGCGATGTCAGACGGGTTAATGAAAAACTGTTTTTT. It translates to CASDVRRVNEKLFF.